Sequencing of this T cell receptor (beta chain) was carried out in a study of technical replicates of blood from a handful of donors. TCRdb keeps only in-frame clones here, not all; method: immunoSEQ multiplex PCR. The profile covers approximately 75,000 clones, with approximately 96% appearing a single time and more than 0.35% taken by the ten largest. CDR1 is ENHRY and CDR2 is SYGVKD in the germline V gene. Trimming shortened V by 0 bases and J by 0 bases, and 12 bases separated the two germline ends. This CDR3 is 16 amino acids long. Sequencing was done on a sample of T cells isolated from PBMCs. The chain has TRBV10-3 and TRBJ2-7, with D perhaps matching TRBD1 (6 bases). The receptor was derived from a human donor in good health. The CDR3 bases are TGTGCCATCAGTGAGTCTACAGGGTATTACTCCTACGAGCAGTACTTC. It encodes CAISESTGYYSYEQYF.